This entry lists 32 T cell receptor beta chains sequenced from one sample in a study of cytomegalovirus exposure and HLA in healthy donors. PCR amplification relied on 60 Vbeta primers (plus 13 Jbeta primers). Libraries were prepared by immunoSEQ multiplex PCR; TCRdb keeps only in-frame clonotypes and omits some of them. The table has about 200,000 clones, roughly 68% seen once. The specimen was PBMCs. The receptor source for this set is a man in his forties in good health and CMV-seropositive.

The chain is built from TRBV7-2 and TRBJ1-5, with a weak D call TRBD1 (5 bases). The CDR3 runs to 15 residues. Trimming pared 5 bases from V and 2 bases from J, leaving 13 bases between. In germline, CDR1 is SGHTA, CDR2 FQGNSA. CDR3 in amino acids: CASSGGVIGNQPQHF. Written as DNA, the CDR3 is TGTGCCAGCAGCGGGGGGGTGATAGGCAATCAGCCCCAGCATTTT. The full variable domain, its missing parts supplied by reference TRBV7-2 and TRBJ1-5, is GAGVSQSPSNKVTEKGKDVELRCDPISGHTALYWYRQSLGQGLEFLIYFQGNSAPDKSGLPSDRFSAERTGGSVSTLTIQRTQQEDSAVYLCASSGGVIGNQPQHFGDGTRLSIL.

V and J are TRBV7-2 and TRBJ2-7, with D unclear. CDR3 length equals 14 residues. Trimming shortened V by 4 bases and J by 0 bases, and 10 bases separated the two germline ends. In germline, CDR1 is SGHTA, CDR2 FQGNSA. The CDR3 here is CASSSFLSSYEQYF. The CDR3 DNA reads as TGTGCCAGCAGCTCCTTTCTTAGCTCCTACGAGCAGTACTTC.

This clone was seen a few times. The chain joins TRBV19 to TRBJ1-6, with no clear D. CDR1 and CDR2 (germline): LNHDA, SQIVND (reference sequence). The V and J ends lost 7 bases and 0 bases respectively, with 10 bases between them. CDR3 length equals 15 residues. Here the CDR3 reads CASKVRHSYNSPLHF. CDR3 nucleotide sequence: TGTGCCAGTAAGGTGAGGCACTCCTATAATTCACCCCTCCACTTT.

The chain uses TRBV27 and TRBJ2-2; D gene unclear. The CDR3 covers 17 residues. Germline V gene lookup returns CDR1 MNHEY and CDR2 SMNVEV (reference sequence). The germline V and J ends were trimmed by 2 bases and 0 bases, with 13 bases remaining between them. CDR3 in DNA: TGTGCCAGCAGTTTAAGACAACGGAACCCGAACACCGGGGAGCTGTTTTTT. The encoded protein is CASSLRQRNPNTGELFF.

The gene calls are TRBV6-1 and TRBJ1-5; D unresolved. Trimming took off 0 bases at V and 7 bases at J, with 10 bases between the two ends. The CDR3 loop spans 14 amino acids. Germline CDR1 is MNHNS and CDR2 is SASEGT. DNA of the CDR3: TGTGCCAGCAGTGAAGCGCTCCGGGGACAGCCCCAGCATTTT. Protein product: CASSEALRGQPQHF.

This chain joins TRBV2 and TRBJ1-2; no clear D. Germline lookup yields CDR1 SNHLY and CDR2 FYNNEI. The ends were cut back, 3 bases at V and 8 bases at J, with 10 bases in the middle. There are 12 residues in the CDR3. The CDR3, as DNA: TGTGCCAGCAGTGACCCACGCGGGGGCTACACCTTC. The encoded protein is CASSDPRGGYTF.

This clone was seen a single time. The gene calls are TRBV7-6 and TRBJ1-2; D perhaps matches TRBD1 (5 bases). Germline CDR1 reads SGHVS; CDR2 reads FNYEAQ. CDR3 length: 14 residues. Trimming stripped 1 base from V and 2 bases from J, with 8 bases between. CDR3 coding DNA: TGTGCCAGCAGCTTAGGACCAGGGAACTATGGCTACACCTTC. This translates into CASSLGPGNYGYTF.

V and J are TRBV5-5 and TRBJ1-2; D is perhaps TRBD1 (6 bases). V was shortened by 2 bases and J by 4 bases, with 18 bases between the two germline ends. CDR1 and CDR2 from the germline V gene are SGHKS and YYEKEE (reference sequence). This CDR3 has 16 amino acids. For the CDR3, the DNA is TGTGCCAGCAGCTTCACAGGGCCGACTCCCCTCTATGGCTACACCTTC. It codes for CASSFTGPTPLYGYTF.

The rearrangement joins TRBV29-1 to TRBJ2-3, with D maybe TRBD2 (5 bases). Trimming took 6 bases from V and 0 from J, leaving 13 bases between them. CDR3 length equals 14 residues. Germline CDR1 and CDR2: SQVTM and ANQGSEA. The CDR3 here is CSVGFGVSTDTQYF. DNA for the CDR3: TGCAGCGTCGGTTTCGGGGTTAGCACAGATACGCAGTATTTT.

The chain employs TRBV7-2 and TRBJ1-1, with no clear D. CDR1 SGHTA and CDR2 FQGNSA come from the germline V gene. The length of the CDR3 is 13 residues. Trimming shortened V by 3 bases and J by 1 base, and 6 bases separated the two germline ends. The CDR3 DNA reads as TGTGCCAGCAGCTTTGAGAGGAACACTGAAGCTTTCTTT. Translating gives CASSFERNTEAFF.

V is TRBV6-5 and J is TRBJ2-5; no definite D call. The germline gives CDR1 MNHEY, CDR2 SVGAGI. The V gene lost 6 bases and the J gene lost 5 bases, with 7 bases spanning the gap. The CDR3 sequence is 11 residues long. The DNA of the CDR3 is TGTGCCAGCAGGACCAGGGAGACCCAGTACTTC. Residues: CASRTRETQYF.

The V call is TRBV19, the J call TRBJ1-2; D gene uncertain. This CDR3 is 14 amino acids long. Trimming took off 0 bases at V and 4 bases at J, with 9 bases between the two ends. Germline V gene lookup returns CDR1 LNHDA and CDR2 SQIVND (reference sequence). CDR3 region: CASSIDLGSYGYTF. The DNA of the CDR3 is TGTGCCAGTAGTATAGATTTGGGCAGCTATGGCTACACCTTC.

CDR3: CASSFSGYGPQHF. As DNA, the CDR3 is TGTGCCAGCAGCTTCTCCGGGTATGGGCCCCAGCATTTT. This chain joins TRBV5-4 and TRBJ1-5, with D hard to call. V was pared by 2 bases and J by 9 bases, with 12 bases between. Germline V CDR1 and CDR2: SGHNT, YYREEE (reference sequence). This CDR3 has 13 amino acids.

The table lists this clone with a few counts. This rearrangement joins TRBV5-1 to TRBJ2-1; D may be TRBD2 (6 bases). Deletions cut 4 bases from V and 6 bases from J, with 17 bases between. CDR1 SGHRS and CDR2 YFSETQ come from the germline V gene. This CDR3 comprises 15 residues. CDR3: CASSRVAGPGNEQFF. DNA of the CDR3: TGCGCCAGCAGCCGGGTGGCGGGGCCGGGCAATGAGCAGTTCTTC. Together with reference TRBV5-1 and TRBJ2-1, the CDR3 gives the full variable domain: KAGVTQTPRYLIKTRGQQVTLSCSPISGHRSVSWYQQTPGQGLQFLFEYFSETQRNKGNFPGRFSGRQFSNSRSEMNVSTLELGDSALYLCASSRVAGPGNEQFFGPGTRLTVL.

V usage is TRBV9 and J usage is TRBJ2-2; 7 positions agree with TRBD1. From germline, CDR1 is SGDLS and CDR2 YYNGEE. V gave up 2 bases and J gave up 4 bases; unmatched junction bases: 5. The CDR3 contains 15 residues. This chain's CDR3 is CASSVQGQPTGELFF. CDR3 nucleotides: TGTGCCAGCAGCGTCCAGGGACAGCCCACCGGGGAGCTGTTTTTT. Filled out from reference TRBV9 and TRBJ2-2, the complete variable domain reads DSGVTQTPKHLITATGQRVTLRCSPRSGDLSVYWYQQSLDQGLQFLIQYYNGEERAKGNILERFSAQQFPDLHSELNLSSLELGDSALYFCASSVQGQPTGELFFGEGSRLTVL.

The J gene is TRBJ2-7, the V gene TRBV28; possibly TRBD1 for D (5 bases). With 4 bases removed from V and 8 bases from J, the gap between germline ends came to 6 bases. The CDR3 runs to 10 residues. CDR1 is MDHEN and CDR2 is SYDVKM in the germline V gene. The CDR3 region has the DNA TGTGCCAGCAGTTCAGGGAAGCAGTACTTC. Translation gives CASSSGKQYF.

The V gene is TRBV5-1, the J gene TRBJ2-5, with D possibly matching TRBD1 (6 bases). The V end lost 4 bases, the J end lost 2 bases, and 15 bases lay between the germline ends. Looked up from germline, CDR1 is SGHRS and CDR2 is YFSETQ. The CDR3 length is 15 residues. CDR3 coding DNA: TGCGCCAGCAGCCCCTCAGAGGGGACACAAGAGACCCAGTACTTC. Translating gives CASSPSEGTQETQYF.

This clone came up a few times. The chain links TRBV5-4 to TRBJ1-6; D is possibly TRBD1 (5 bases). Trimming removed 3 bases from V and 4 bases from J, with 8 bases in between. This CDR3 region has 14 residues. CDR1 and CDR2 (germline): SGHNT, YYREEE (reference sequence). The CDR3 sequence is CASSWEGYNSPLHF. In DNA, the CDR3 is TGTGCCAGCAGCTGGGAGGGGTATAATTCACCCCTCCACTTT.

The chain is built from TRBV9 and TRBJ2-5, with D maybe TRBD2 (5 bases). Germline values: CDR1 SGDLS, CDR2 YYNGEE. The V end was cut by 4 bases, the J end by 9 bases, with 16 bases between. This CDR3 has 13 residues. The CDR3 spells CASSSGGGGSQYF. Written as DNA, the CDR3 is TGTGCCAGCAGCTCAGGAGGAGGAGGCTCCCAGTACTTC.

This clone was recorded once. Other DNA sequences in this sample translate to the same CDR3. CDR3 DNA: TGTGCCAGCAGCCCCTTAGAGGGGGGGACAGATACGCAGTATTTT. Protein sequence: CASSPLEGGTDTQYF. The chain recombines TRBV4-2 with TRBJ2-3; D might be TRBD2 (7 bases). Trimming stripped 4 bases from V and 3 bases from J, with 14 bases between. The germline gives CDR1 LGHNA, CDR2 YNFKEQ. The CDR3 has 15 residues.

The rearrangement joins TRBV5-1 to TRBJ1-6, with TRBD1 identical over 8 bases. V lost 0 bases and J lost 9; bases outside the gene matches: 8. Germline CDR1 SGHRS, CDR2 YFSETQ. The CDR3 contains 16 residues. For the CDR3, the DNA is TGCGCCAGCAGCTTGGAGGCAGGGGGCCTAGGTTCACCCCTCCACTTT. It is translated as CASSLEAGGLGSPLHF.

This chain connects TRBV19 to TRBJ2-1; TRBD2 might be the D (5 bases). The CDR3 contains 14 residues. In germline, CDR1 is LNHDA, CDR2 SQIVND (reference sequence). Trimming removed 4 bases at V and 6 bases at J, with 13 bases between. This CDR3 reads CASSTNPLGNEQFF. Here the CDR3 DNA reads TGTGCCAGTAGTACCAACCCACTAGGCAATGAGCAGTTCTTC.

The V gene is TRBV29-1, the J gene TRBJ1-5; D is unclear. The germline V gene has CDR1 SQVTM and CDR2 ANQGSEA. V shed 6 bases and J shed 4 bases, with 19 bases lying between them. This CDR3 contains 15 residues. The CDR3 region has the DNA TGCAGCGTACTCCTTGTAGCGGGTGGGAATCAGCCCCAGCATTTT. Translation: CSVLLVAGGNQPQHF.

This chain links TRBV5-6 with TRBJ2-1, with a possible D match to TRBD1 (6 bases). The germline V gene encodes CDR1 SGHDT and CDR2 YYEEEE. The CDR3 has 15 residues. V was shortened by 0 bases and J by 9 bases, with 16 bases between the two germline ends. The chain's CDR3 is CASSLAGTRVCEQFF. In nucleotides, the CDR3 is TGTGCCAGCAGCTTGGCTGGGACACGGGTCTGTGAGCAGTTCTTC.

This chain uses TRBV10-3 with TRBJ2-1; 13 bases match TRBD2. The germline V gene has CDR1 ENHRY and CDR2 SYGVKD. The CDR3 consists of 16 residues. V dropped 4 bases and J dropped 2; count of bases not matched to a gene: 2. The CDR3 sequence: CAISGGLAGAYNEQFF. The DNA of the CDR3 is TGTGCCATCAGTGGAGGACTAGCGGGGGCCTACAATGAGCAGTTCTTC.

This clone was seen more than once but under ten times. This rearrangement joins TRBV6-5 to TRBJ1-1; a weak D match, TRBD1 (6 bases). The ends were cut back, 6 bases at V and 6 bases at J, with 14 bases in the middle. The CDR3 covers 13 residues. Germline V lookup: CDR1 MNHEY, CDR2 SVGAGI. The CDR3 DNA reads TGTGCCAGCAGCCCAGCAGGGGTAGCTGAAGCTTTCTTT. Translated, it gives CASSPAGVAEAFF.

This clone was seen a few times. This same CDR3 is encoded by further DNA sequences in the sample. CDR3 sequence (DNA): TGTGCCAGCAGCTTAAGAGGCTACGAGCAGTACTTC. It translates to CASSLRGYEQYF. The rearrangement uses TRBV7-2 and TRBJ2-7; no clear D. Per the germline V gene, CDR1 is SGHTA and CDR2 is FQGNSA. V was shortened by 2 bases and J by 3 bases, with 5 bases between the two germline ends. This CDR3 region has 12 residues.

The J gene is TRBJ1-1, the V gene TRBV6-5; D gene ambiguous. V lost 2 bases, J lost 0 bases, and 10 bases lay in between. This CDR3 has 15 residues. CDR1 and CDR2 from the germline V gene are MNHEY and SVGAGI. The DNA of the CDR3 is TGTGCCAGCAGTTACAGAGAGGGTTTGAACACTGAAGCTTTCTTT. This encodes CASSYREGLNTEAFF.

The J gene is TRBJ1-2, the V gene TRBV29-1; possibly TRBD1 for D (6 bases). This CDR3 is 12 amino acids long. CDR1 and CDR2 (germline): SQVTM, ANQGSEA. The V end was cut by 4 bases, the J end by 4 bases, with 10 bases between. The CDR3 spells CSVGTAAYGYTF. In DNA, the CDR3 is TGCAGCGTTGGGACAGCGGCCTATGGCTACACCTTC. Full variable domain (remainder filled in from reference TRBV29-1 and TRBJ1-2): SAVISQKPSRDICQRGTSLTIQCQVDSQVTMMFWYRQQPGQSLTLIATANQGSEATYESGFVIDKFPISRPNLTFSTLTVSNMSPEDSSIYLCSVGTAAYGYTFGSGTRLTVV.

This clone was seen only a few times. The rearrangement uses TRBV29-1 and TRBJ2-3, with D possibly TRBD2 on 6 matching bases. Trimming removed 5 bases at V and 5 bases at J, with 17 bases between. CDR1 and CDR2 from the germline V gene are SQVTM and ANQGSEA. The CDR3 loop spans 14 amino acids. The CDR3, as DNA: TGCAGCGTTAGTGGAGGCGGGGCTGGAGATACGCAGTATTTT. Translated, it gives CSVSGGGAGDTQYF.

The rearrangement uses TRBV11-2 and TRBJ2-3, with 15 bases that match TRBD2. Unmatched junction bases numbered 1, after V lost 5 bases and J lost 4 bases. CDR1 is SGHAT, CDR2 FQNNGV, per germline. CDR3 length: 15 amino acids. CDR3 sequence: CASSRTSGGADTQYF. The CDR3 coding sequence is TGTGCCAGCAGCCGGACTAGCGGGGGGGCAGATACGCAGTATTTT.

The V and J genes are TRBV11-2 and TRBJ2-1; TRBD2 matches at 11 bases. CDR3 length: 17 amino acids. Germline assignment: CDR1 SGHAT and CDR2 FQNNGV. Losses at the gene ends were 6 bases for V and 7 bases for J; bases not matched to a gene: 14. Here the CDR3 DNA reads TGTGCCAGCAGTTCTATAGCGGGGGGGCTCCTAAAGAATGAGCAGTTCTTC. It yields the protein CASSSIAGGLLKNEQFF.